The rows below give T cell receptor beta chains drawn from one sample of a study of T cell changes during pregnancy in multiple sclerosis. The repertoire was sequenced with immunoSEQ multiplex PCR; TCRdb's copy has only in-frame clones and lacks some. The profile covers around 50,000 clones, with approximately 94% appearing a single time and less than 5% taken by the ten largest. Specimen: CD8+ T cells from peripheral blood mononuclear cells, collected in the first trimester of pregnancy. The receptors were gathered from a female donor with multiple sclerosis, enrolled in a pregnancy study. CDR3s include the opening cysteine and the closing phenylalanine or tryptophan. Fields, in order: V gene, D gene, J gene, CDR3 protein, CDR3 DNA. D genes are given only for firm matches.

v_gene: TRBV4-1
d_gene: -
j_gene: TRBJ2-2
CDR3aa: CASSHRARGELFF
CDR3nt: TGCGCCAGCAGCCACAGGGCTCGAGGGGAGCTGTTTTTT

v_gene: TRBV27
d_gene: -
j_gene: TRBJ1-1
CDR3aa: CASSPNTNTEAFF
CDR3nt: TGTGCCAGCAGCCCCAACACGAACACTGAAGCTTTCTTT

v_gene: TRBV6-1
d_gene: -
j_gene: TRBJ1-5
CDR3aa: CASSEWAGNQPQHF
CDR3nt: TGTGCCAGCAGTGAATGGGCAGGCAATCAGCCCCAGCATTTT

v_gene: TRBV4-3
d_gene: TRBD1
j_gene: TRBJ2-7
CDR3aa: CASSQVWQGAYEQYF
CDR3nt: TGCGCCAGCAGCCAAGTCTGGCAGGGGGCCTACGAGCAGTACTTC

v_gene: TRBV27
d_gene: -
j_gene: TRBJ2-1
CDR3aa: CASSLKAQDRDWRAYNEQFF
CDR3nt: TGTGCCAGCAGTTTAAAGGCCCAGGACCGGGATTGGCGAGCCTACAATGAGCAGTTCTTC

v_gene: TRBV5-5
d_gene: TRBD2
j_gene: TRBJ2-7
CDR3aa: CASSPRLARIQGDEQYF
CDR3nt: TGTGCCAGCAGCCCAAGACTAGCAAGAATCCAAGGCGACGAGCAGTACTTC

v_gene: TRBV5-6
d_gene: TRBD2
j_gene: TRBJ2-5
CDR3aa: CASSLKAGGRQETQYF
CDR3nt: TGTGCCAGCAGCTTGAAAGCGGGGGGGCGGCAAGAGACCCAGTACTTC

v_gene: TRBV7-9
d_gene: TRBD2
j_gene: TRBJ2-1
CDR3aa: CASSYRTSGSSYNEQFF
CDR3nt: TGTGCCAGCAGCTACAGGACTAGCGGGAGCTCCTACAATGAGCAGTTCTTC

v_gene: TRBV19
d_gene: -
j_gene: TRBJ1-2
CDR3aa: CASSDVGGLLPNYGYTF
CDR3nt: TGTGCCAGTAGCGACGTGGGGGGGTTACTACCTAACTATGGCTACACCTTC

v_gene: TRBV4-1
d_gene: TRBD1
j_gene: TRBJ2-2
CDR3aa: CASSQGQGAGELFF
CDR3nt: TGCGCCAGCAGCCAGGGACAGGGGGCCGGGGAGCTGTTTTTT